These 29 T cell receptor beta chains were sequenced from one sample in a study of T cell responses to AZD1222 COVID-19 vaccine. Sequenced by immunoSEQ multiplex PCR; TCRdb stores in-frame clones only, minus some. The sample contains more than 100,000 clones, about 85% of which appear only once. Sample: peripheral blood, taken 28 days after the second AZD1222 dose. Receptors were obtained from an adult who received the AZD1222 COVID-19 vaccine.

The V and J genes are TRBV6-5 and TRBJ1-1; 10 bases are a match to TRBD1. The CDR3 covers 15 residues. Germline V lookup: CDR1 MNHEY, CDR2 SVGAGI. Unmatched junction bases numbered 8, after V lost 5 bases and J lost 5 bases. In nucleotides, the CDR3 is TGTGCCAGCAGTCCACACGGGACAGGGGAGACTGAAGCTTTCTTT. This encodes CASSPHGTGETEAFF.

V is TRBV6-5 and J is TRBJ1-5; D unclear. CDR3 length: 13 residues. Trimming took 6 bases from V and 6 from J, leaving 12 bases between them. Germline V gene sequence: CDR1 MNHEY, CDR2 SVGAGI. The CDR3 DNA is TGTGCCAGCAGAATTGAACGGGGTCAGCCCCAGCATTTT. It yields the protein CASRIERGQPQHF.

The chain carries TRBV5-4 and TRBJ2-5; TRBD2 is a possible D gene (6 bases). The V and J ends lost 10 bases and 1 base respectively, with 17 bases between them. Germline V lookup: CDR1 SGHNT, CDR2 YYREEE (reference sequence). The CDR3 consists of 14 residues. The CDR3 nucleotides are TGTGCCGGAGGAACTGGGGGGACCCAAGAGACCCAGTACTTC. Translation: CAGGTGGTQETQYF.

This clone was seen a few times. This chain joins TRBV2 and TRBJ1-6, with D unresolved. The CDR3 is 13 amino acids. Trimming took 6 bases from V and 8 from J, leaving 11 bases between them. The germline V gene has CDR1 SNHLY and CDR2 FYNNEI. In DNA, the CDR3 is TGTGCCAGCAGAGCCTACAGAGATTCACCCCTCCACTTT. It is translated as CASRAYRDSPLHF.

The J gene is TRBJ1-3, the V gene TRBV11-3; TRBD1 matches at 8 bases. The CDR3 has 14 residues. The germline gives CDR1 SGHNT, CDR2 YENEEA. With V trimmed by 5 bases and J by 4 bases, 4 bases remained unmatched. CDR3 bases: TGTGCCAGCAGCCCGGACAGGGCAGGAAACACCATATATTTT. It encodes CASSPDRAGNTIYF. The complete variable domain, with remaining parts taken from reference TRBV11-3 and TRBJ1-3, reads EAGVVQSPRYKIIEKKQPVAFWCNPISGHNTLYWYLQNLGQGPELLIRYENEEAVDDSQLPKDRFSAERLKGVDSTLKIQPAELGDSAVYLCASSPDRAGNTIYFGEGSWLTVV.

The genes are TRBV7-2 and TRBJ1-5; D call uncertain. V lost 4 bases, J lost 5 bases, and 12 bases lay in between. Germline V CDR1 and CDR2: SGHTA, FQGNSA. The CDR3 contains 14 residues. The CDR3 sequence is CASSSGMGDQPQHF. In DNA form, the CDR3 reads TGTGCCAGCAGCTCTGGGATGGGAGATCAGCCCCAGCATTTT.

The chain uses TRBV6-5 and TRBJ2-2, with D possibly called TRBD1 or TRBD2 (5 bases each). Trimming took 6 bases from V and 5 from J, leaving 16 bases between them. The CDR3 consists of 15 residues. Germline V gives CDR1 MNHEY, CDR2 SVGAGI. CDR3 sequence (DNA): TGTGCCAGCAGCCAGGGACCTCAGGGAACCGGGGAGCTGTTTTTT. It codes for CASSQGPQGTGELFF.

The chain carries TRBV19 and TRBJ1-2; 8 nucleotides align to TRBD1. The CDR3 extends over 14 amino acids. V lost 6 bases to trimming and J lost 2 bases; unmatched junction nucleotides: 5. Germline V gene sequence: CDR1 LNHDA, CDR2 SQIVND (reference sequence). CDR3 loop: CASSDRGSNYGYTF. For the CDR3, the DNA is TGTGCCAGTAGCGACAGGGGCTCGAACTATGGCTACACCTTC.

The sample holds one count of this clone. The chain employs TRBV7-2 and TRBJ1-5; D might be TRBD1 (6 bases). The V gene's germline CDR1 is SGHTA and CDR2 FQGNSA. There are 15 residues in the CDR3. V was clipped by 1 base and J by 4 bases, with 11 bases between them. CDR3 region: CASSLEGGRNQPQHF. CDR3 bases: TGTGCCAGCAGCTTAGAGGGGGGACGAAATCAGCCCCAGCATTTT.

This rearrangement joins TRBV28 to TRBJ1-2, with D uncertain. V lost 5 bases and J lost 4, with 8 bases in between. The CDR3 runs to 12 residues. Germline V gene sequence: CDR1 MDHEN, CDR2 SYDVKM. The CDR3 nucleotides are TGTGCCAGCAGTGCCGGGAGCTATGGCTACACCTTC. This codes for CASSAGSYGYTF.

This chain links TRBV19 with TRBJ1-3; D gene unclear. V lost 3 bases to trimming and J lost 0 bases, with 6 bases between them. The CDR3 consists of 14 residues. Germline V gene lookup returns CDR1 LNHDA and CDR2 SQIVND (reference sequence). The CDR3 nucleotides are TGTGCCAGTAGTATTAACCCCTCTGGAAACACCATATATTTT. This sequence encodes CASSINPSGNTIYF.

CDR3 sequence: CASSQNYARSEQYF. CDR3 DNA: TGTGCCAGCAGCCAAAATTACGCCCGCTCCGAGCAGTACTTC. This chain joins TRBV3-1 (or the pseudogene TRBV3-2) and TRBJ2-7; D remains unclear. This CDR3 comprises 14 residues. The V and J ends lost 2 bases and 6 bases respectively, with 14 bases between them. The germline gives CDR1 LGHDT, CDR2 YNNKEL (reference sequence).

Only a few counts were recorded for this clone. The chain couples TRBV6-1 to TRBJ2-3, with unresolved D. This CDR3 has 16 residues. CDR1 and CDR2 (germline): MNHNS, SASEGT. V was trimmed by 4 bases and J by 0 bases, leaving 14 bases between them. DNA of the CDR3: TGTGCCAGCAGTGGAAGTTGGCTTTCTAGCACAGATACGCAGTATTTT. Amino acids: CASSGSWLSSTDTQYF.

The chain uses TRBV6-5 and TRBJ2-7; D possibly corresponds to TRBD1 (6 bases). The CDR3 contains 14 residues. V was clipped by 6 bases and J by 2 bases, with 14 bases between them. In germline, CDR1 is MNHEY, CDR2 SVGAGI. The CDR3 reads CASRPTGTTYEQYF. CDR3 nucleotides: TGTGCCAGCAGGCCTACAGGGACCACCTACGAGCAGTACTTC.

This clone was seen just once. The CDR3 here is CASSSSYEQYF. CDR3 nucleotide sequence: TGTGCCAGCAGTTCCTCCTACGAGCAGTACTTC. This rearrangement joins TRBV12-3 or TRBV12-4 to TRBJ2-7; D gene unclear. Trimming left V 4 bases short and J 0 bases short, with 1 base between. The CDR3 has 11 amino acids.

The J gene is TRBJ1-4, the V gene TRBV4-2; 9 bases align to TRBD1. The germline V gene encodes CDR1 LGHNA and CDR2 YNFKEQ. Trimming removed 0 bases from V and 8 bases from J; junction bases left unmatched: 4. CDR3 length: 15 residues. The CDR3 region has the DNA TGTGCCAGCAGCCAAGAGCGACAGGGGGACGAAAAACTGTTTTTT. This encodes CASSQERQGDEKLFF.

The V gene is TRBV6-2 or TRBV6-3, the J gene TRBJ2-1; 9 bases align to TRBD1. CDR1 and CDR2 (germline): MNHEY, SVGEGT. The CDR3 consists of 16 residues. Unmatched junction bases numbered 11, after V lost 4 bases and J lost 7 bases. As DNA, the CDR3 is TGTGCCAGCAGTTTACAGGGGGCCCCATTGGAGAATGAGCAGTTCTTC. It translates to CASSLQGAPLENEQFF.

This clone is a singleton in its sample. The J gene is TRBJ2-3, the V gene TRBV5-1, with D perhaps TRBD1 (6 bases). Trimming pared 0 bases from V and 4 bases from J, leaving 15 bases between. Germline loops: CDR1 SGHRS, CDR2 YFSETQ. There are 16 residues in the CDR3. The CDR3 nucleotides read TGCGCCAGCAGCTTGGCCGCAGGGGCGCAGGCAGATACGCAGTATTTT. It is translated as CASSLAAGAQADTQYF.

This clone has only one observation. The rearrangement links TRBV6-5 to TRBJ1-4; D ambiguous. This CDR3 has 13 residues. Trimming left V 6 bases short and J 7 bases short, with 12 bases between. Germline CDR1 reads MNHEY; CDR2 reads SVGAGI. The CDR3 sequence: CASRWPGGEKLFF. The CDR3 DNA follows: TGTGCCAGCAGGTGGCCGGGAGGTGAAAAACTGTTTTTT.

The rearrangement links TRBV2 to TRBJ2-5; 8 bases map to TRBD2. Unmatched junction bases numbered 12, after V lost 4 bases and J lost 5 bases. The CDR3 length is 16 residues. The germline gives CDR1 SNHLY, CDR2 FYNNEI. CDR3 residues: CASSGSLGLGEETQYF. CDR3 bases: TGTGCCAGCAGTGGCTCTTTGGGACTAGGGGAGGAGACCCAGTACTTC.

This sequence joins TRBV19 and TRBJ2-1, with TRBD2 matching 8 bases. This CDR3 region has 14 residues. V lost 4 bases and J lost 5; bases outside the gene matches: 4. Germline values: CDR1 LNHDA, CDR2 SQIVND (reference sequence). The CDR3 DNA reads TGTGCCAGTAGTAGGCGGGGGGCCGACAATGAGCAGTTCTTC. Protein: CASSRRGADNEQFF. Complete variable domain (other parts from reference TRBV19 and TRBJ2-1): DGGITQSPKYLFRKEGQNVTLSCEQNLNHDAMYWYRQDPGQGLRLIYYSQIVNDFQKGDIAEGYSVSREKKESFPLTVTSAQKNPTAFYLCASSRRGADNEQFFGPGTRLTVL.

V usage is TRBV5-1 and J usage is TRBJ2-7; TRBD1 aligns across 11 bases. Germline CDR1 SGHRS, CDR2 YFSETQ. The CDR3 extends over 14 amino acids. Trimming removed 4 bases from V and 4 bases from J; junction bases left unmatched: 4. CDR3: CASSQGTGGYEQYF. The CDR3 nucleotides read TGCGCCAGCAGCCAAGGGACAGGGGGGTACGAGCAGTACTTC.

This rearrangement joins TRBV28 to TRBJ1-6; a possible D gene is TRBD1 (5 bases). From germline, CDR1 is MDHEN and CDR2 SYDVKM. The CDR3 totals 14 residues. Between the trimmed V and J ends, which lost 8 bases and 5 bases, there was a span of 13 bases. The CDR3 DNA follows: TGTGCCAGCGTGGCGGGACTGAATAATTCACCCCTCCACTTT. It yields the protein CASVAGLNNSPLHF.

The chain is built from TRBV7-6 and TRBJ2-7, with D perhaps TRBD1 (5 bases). Between the trimmed V and J ends, which lost 1 base and 1 base, there was a span of 8 bases. This CDR3 spans 14 amino acids. CDR1 is SGHVS, CDR2 FNYEAQ, per germline. The CDR3 region is CASSLDQGSYEQYF. The CDR3 DNA is TGTGCCAGCAGCTTAGACCAGGGATCCTACGAGCAGTACTTC.

The J gene is TRBJ1-1, the V gene TRBV7-8, with 8 bases lining up with TRBD1. Germline CDR1 and CDR2: SGHVS and FQNEAQ. This CDR3 region has 15 residues. Trimming removed 3 bases from V and 0 bases from J; junction bases left unmatched: 3. CDR3 nucleotide sequence: TGTGCCAGCAGCTTCCGGGACAGGATGAACACTGAAGCTTTCTTT. This sequence encodes CASSFRDRMNTEAFF.

The chain combines TRBV5-6 with TRBJ1-5; D possibly corresponds to TRBD1 (6 bases). The V end lost 1 base, the J end lost 1 base, and 12 bases lay between the germline ends. CDR1 is SGHDT and CDR2 is YYEEEE in the germline V gene. This CDR3 has 16 residues. Here the CDR3 reads CASSLFGGLSNQPQHF. Here the CDR3 DNA reads TGTGCCAGCAGCTTGTTTGGGGGGCTCAGCAATCAGCCCCAGCATTTT.

This sequence joins TRBV9 and TRBJ2-5; 9 nucleotides line up with TRBD1. Trimming took 3 bases from V and 2 from J; bases not matched to a gene: 8. The CDR3 runs to 16 residues. Germline V CDR1 and CDR2: SGDLS, YYNGEE. This chain's CDR3 is CASSESSTGGQETQYF. The CDR3 DNA sequence: TGTGCCAGCAGCGAAAGTTCGACAGGGGGTCAAGAGACCCAGTACTTC.

The rearrangement links TRBV7-9 to TRBJ1-2; D unresolved. The germline gives CDR1 SEHNR, CDR2 FQNEAQ (reference sequence). V gave up 1 base and J gave up 4 bases, with 16 bases separating them. The CDR3 sequence is 16 residues long. The CDR3 coding sequence is TGTGCCAGCAGCTTAGGTTTGTCCCTACCACTCTATGGCTACACCTTC. This encodes CASSLGLSLPLYGYTF.

V is TRBV27 and J is TRBJ1-4; D is unclear. This CDR3 is built from 14 residues. CDR1 and CDR2 (germline): MNHEY, SMNVEV (reference sequence). V dropped 8 bases and J dropped 3 bases, with 13 bases sitting between them. CDR3 amino acids: CASAPGLANEKLFF. DNA of the CDR3: TGTGCCAGCGCCCCGGGTTTAGCTAATGAAAAACTGTTTTTT.